The rows below give T cell receptor beta chains drawn from one sample of a study of CD8 T cells in ankylosing spondylitis. TCRdb re-called the 5' RACE reads through MiXCR, storing one row per CDR3 protein. In the table there are about 400,000 distinct CDR3 sequences, 20% to 25% of which are singletons. Sequenced material: blood, either unsorted or a sorted T cell fraction (not recorded which). Receptor source: a male donor with ankylosing spondylitis. CDR3s include the opening cysteine and the closing phenylalanine or tryptophan. A D gene is named only where the DNA matches it firmly.

length: 14
V: TRBV29-1
J: TRBJ2-1
D: TRBD2
CDR3: CSVGTRLTYNEQFF

length: 14
V: TRBV7-3
J: TRBJ1-1
D: .
CDR3: CASSLYHKNTEAFF

length: 10
V: TRBV29-1
J: TRBJ1-1
D: .
CDR3: CSVVRVEAFF

length: 13
V: TRBV12-3/TRBV12-4
J: TRBJ1-1
D: .
CDR3: CASRYSLNTEAFF

length: 17
V: TRBV6-5
J: TRBJ2-3
D: TRBD1
CDR3: CASSYSKHRGLADTQYF

length: 14
V: TRBV6-1
J: TRBJ1-2
D: .
CDR3: CASSIRDPTSGYTF

length: 16
V: TRBV6-1
J: TRBJ2-3
D: .
CDR3: CASSPSGRASTDTQYF

length: 15
V: TRBV28
J: TRBJ2-5
D: .
CDR3: CASSFPQGPQETQYF

length: 15
V: TRBV19
J: TRBJ2-3
D: .
CDR3: CASSIFSGTTDTQYF

length: 14
V: TRBV9
J: TRBJ2-5
D: .
CDR3: CATLNRQRQETQYF

length: 14
V: TRBV15
J: TRBJ1-1
D: .
CDR3: CATSRDPGGTEAFF

length: 15
V: TRBV6-2/TRBV6-3
J: TRBJ2-6
D: .
CDR3: CASSYGTSGANVLTF

length: 15
V: TRBV7-2
J: TRBJ2-5
D: .
CDR3: CASSFRKGLKETQYF

length: 14
V: TRBV10-3
J: TRBJ2-1
D: TRBD2
CDR3: CAIRDREVDNEQFF